What follows are 26 T cell receptor beta chains derived from one specimen sequenced in a study of shared clonotypes between healthy human individuals. Profiling relied on immunoSEQ multiplex PCR, and the TCRdb table lists in-frame clones only, not all of them. The data hold hundreds of thousands of clones, with 70% to 80% observed a single time. Source material: PBMCs. The receptor source for this set is a middle-aged woman in good health. Some clones in this sample may be carry-over from other donors' samples.

This clone has a handful of counts. The rearrangement joins TRBV6-1 to TRBJ1-2; D might be TRBD1 (5 bases). Germline V lookup: CDR1 MNHNS, CDR2 SASEGT. The V end was cut by 0 bases, the J end by 4 bases, with 12 bases between. CDR3 length: 15 residues. The CDR3 DNA reads TGTGCCAGCAGTGAAGCGGGCGGGGCAGGCTATGGCTACACCTTC. This sequence encodes CASSEAGGAGYGYTF.

With respect to this clone: Other DNA sequences from this sample encode an identical CDR3 as well. This rearrangement joins TRBV28 to TRBJ2-7; no firm D call. This CDR3 is built from 13 residues. From germline, CDR1 is MDHEN and CDR2 SYDVKM. Trimming removed 1 base from V and 2 bases from J, with 6 bases in between. The CDR3 region has the DNA TGTGCCAGCAGTTTATCCCAAACCTACGAGCAGTACTTC. Translation: CASSLSQTYEQYF.

V is TRBV4-1 and J is TRBJ2-1; 10 bases are shared with TRBD2. The CDR3 has 15 amino acids. Unmatched junction bases numbered 5, after V lost 1 base and J lost 8 bases. Germline V gene data show CDR1 as MGHRA and CDR2 as YSYEKL. CDR3 protein: CASSQVAGGMYEQFF. The CDR3 bases are TGCGCCAGCAGCCAAGTAGCGGGAGGTATGTATGAGCAGTTCTTC.

About this clone: Given a much more abundant clone one base away, this may be a read error. Different DNA sequences within this sample yield the same CDR3. CDR3 loop: CAWSGSRTGLSGNSPLHF. CDR3 DNA sequence: TGTGCCTGGAGTGGCAGTCGGACAGGGCTATCTGGAAATTCACCCCTCCACTTT. V and J are TRBV30 and TRBJ1-6; 8 positions match TRBD1. Germline V gene data show CDR1 as GTSNPN and CDR2 as SVGIG (reference sequence). The length of the CDR3 is 18 residues. Trimming took 1 base from V and 7 from J; bases not matched to a gene: 15.

The chain is built from TRBV11-2 and TRBJ2-2; a weak D match, TRBD1 (6 bases). V was cut by 4 bases and J by 5 bases, with 14 bases left in between. The CDR3 extends over 15 amino acids. In germline, CDR1 is SGHAT, CDR2 FQNNGV. The CDR3 loop reads CASSWGLRGTGELFF. CDR3 nucleotide sequence: TGTGCCAGCAGCTGGGGCCTTAGGGGGACCGGGGAGCTGTTTTTT.

The chain recombines TRBV2 with TRBJ2-7; possible D gene TRBD1, 8 bases. This CDR3 comprises 12 residues. In germline, CDR1 is SNHLY, CDR2 FYNNEI. V was cut by 9 bases and J by 4 bases, with 13 bases left in between. As DNA, the CDR3 is TGTGCCAGTGGACAGGGAGGGTACGAGCAGTACTTC. Translated: CASGQGGYEQYF.

In the case of this clone: Since a far larger clone is one base different, this is likely a read error. The chain uses TRBV30 and TRBJ2-2; the D is unclear. Germline assignment: CDR1 GTSNPN and CDR2 SVGIG (reference sequence). This CDR3 region has 14 residues. Trimming left V 2 bases short and J 2 bases short, with 9 bases between. CDR3 loop: CAWSPGPNTGELFF. The DNA for the CDR3 is TGTGCCTGGAGTCCCGGACCAAACACCGGGGAGCTGTTTTTT.

This chain uses TRBV19 with TRBJ1-2; D remains ambiguous. CDR1 and CDR2 (germline): LNHDA, SQIVND (reference sequence). CDR3 length: 14 amino acids. Between the trimmed V and J ends, which lost 2 bases and 4 bases, there was a span of 11 bases. CDR3 nucleotides: TGTGCCAGTAGTATAACCCCCCCGGTCTATGGCTACACCTTC. Translating it yields CASSITPPVYGYTF.

This chain links TRBV6-4 with TRBJ2-6; D unresolved. CDR1 MRHNA and CDR2 SNTAGT come from the germline V gene. V was trimmed by 0 bases and J by 1 base, leaving 7 bases between them. The CDR3 extends over 16 amino acids. CDR3 coding DNA: TGTGCCAGCAGTGACTCGGTCAAATCTGGGGCCAACGTCCTGACTTTC. Translated: CASSDSVKSGANVLTF.

The J gene is TRBJ2-1, the V gene TRBV7-9; 11 positions agree with TRBD2. V shed 5 bases, J shed 6 bases, and the junction held 6 bases outside the gene matches. Germline V gene sequence: CDR1 SEHNR, CDR2 FQNEAQ (reference sequence). The CDR3 sequence is 15 residues long. The CDR3 coding sequence is TGTGCCAGCAGCGTCGGGACTAGCGGATCCAATGAGCAGTTCTTC. Its translation is CASSVGTSGSNEQFF.

The chain recombines TRBV27 with TRBJ2-2; TRBD2 might be the D (6 bases). The CDR3 consists of 14 residues. CDR1 and CDR2 (germline): MNHEY, SMNVEV (reference sequence). The V end lost 6 bases, the J end lost 2 bases, and 10 bases lay between the germline ends. The CDR3 coding sequence is TGTGCCAGCAGGGACTATCCAAACACCGGGGAGCTGTTTTTT. Translation gives CASRDYPNTGELFF.

V usage is TRBV19 and J usage is TRBJ1-1; 10 bases are a match to TRBD1. CDR1 and CDR2 from the germline V gene are LNHDA and SQIVND (reference sequence). V was clipped by 5 bases and J by 4 bases; unmatched bases: 4. The CDR3 is 14 residues long. The CDR3 spells CASSPRQGATEAFF. CDR3 DNA: TGTGCCAGTAGTCCCCGACAGGGGGCCACTGAAGCTTTCTTT.

The chain has TRBV6-5 and TRBJ1-4; D not certain. The CDR3 runs 14 residues. V lost 2 bases, J lost 0 bases, and 4 bases lay in between. Germline loops: CDR1 MNHEY, CDR2 SVGAGI. The CDR3 DNA sequence: TGTGCCAGCAGTTACAGTTCAACTAATGAAAAACTGTTTTTT. Residues: CASSYSSTNEKLFF.

Points on this clone: The sample has other DNA sequences that encode this CDR3 too. The rearrangement joins TRBV19 to TRBJ2-7; 8 bases agree with TRBD1. The V gene's germline CDR1 is LNHDA and CDR2 SQIVND (reference sequence). This CDR3 contains 14 residues. With V trimmed by 4 bases and J by 3 bases, 5 bases remained unmatched. The CDR3 coding sequence is TGTGCCAGTAGTAGCGGGACAGGAAACTACGAGCAGTACTTC. It codes for CASSSGTGNYEQYF.

CDR3 region: CSALPAGGQNEQFF. The CDR3 coding sequence is TGCAGCGCCCTGCCGGCGGGAGGGCAAAATGAGCAGTTCTTC. The chain couples TRBV29-1 to TRBJ2-1; TRBD2 matches 9 bases. The V and J ends lost 7 bases and 7 bases, in that order; junction bases with no gene match: 11. From germline, CDR1 is SQVTM and CDR2 ANQGSEA. This CDR3 comprises 14 residues.

The chain couples TRBV7-3 to TRBJ1-4, with D maybe TRBD1 (5 bases). CDR3 length: 14 amino acids. CDR1 and CDR2 (germline): SGHTA, FQGTGA. V was cut by 3 bases and J by 3 bases, with 8 bases left in between. CDR3 DNA: TGTGCCAGCAGCTTCTCCAGGGCTAATGAAAAACTGTTTTTT. It encodes CASSFSRANEKLFF. Combining the CDR3 with reference TRBV7-3 and TRBJ1-4 gives the whole variable domain GAGVSQTPSNKVTEKGKYVELRCDPISGHTALYWYRQSLGQGPEFLIYFQGTGAADDSGLPNDRFFAVRPEGSVSTLKIQRTERGDSAVYLCASSFSRANEKLFFGSGTQLSVL.

The chain recombines TRBV21-1 with TRBJ2-7; TRBD1 is taken as the D call from the table, unchecked against the DNA. TRBV21-1 is termed a pseudogene. CDR3 size: 15 residues. The chain's CDR3 is CASSKGTGQGHEQYF. In DNA, the CDR3 is TGTGCCAGCAGCAAAGGAACGGGACAGGGCCACGAGCAGTACTTC.

This chain connects TRBV7-2 to TRBJ1-4, with D possibly being TRBD1 (5 bases). CDR3 length: 17 amino acids. Germline CDR1 reads SGHTA; CDR2 reads FQGNSA. Trimming stripped 3 bases from V and 5 bases from J, with 19 bases between. The CDR3 region is CASSFGPSGYENEKLFF. CDR3 DNA sequence: TGTGCCAGCAGCTTTGGTCCCTCAGGGTACGAAAATGAAAAACTGTTTTTT.

The table lists this clone with a few counts. This rearrangement joins TRBV5-6 to TRBJ2-1, with TRBD2 identical over 12 bases. V was clipped by 7 bases and J by 7 bases; unmatched bases: 6. CDR1 SGHDT and CDR2 YYEEEE come from the germline V gene. The CDR3 totals 14 residues. The CDR3, as DNA: TGTGCCAGCCAGGGGACTAGCGGGCTTAATGAGCAGTTCTTC. It specifies CASQGTSGLNEQFF.

This chain connects TRBV19 to TRBJ2-5, with D unclear. V lost 6 bases, J lost 4 bases, and 12 bases lay in between. The V gene's germline CDR1 is LNHDA and CDR2 SQIVND (reference sequence). The CDR3 consists of 13 residues. The CDR3, as DNA: TGTGCCAGTAGGGGGATTGGTCGAGAGACCCAGTACTTC. It is translated as CASRGIGRETQYF. Combining the CDR3 with reference TRBV19 and TRBJ2-5 gives the whole variable domain DGGITQSPKYLFRKEGQNVTLSCEQNLNHDAMYWYRQDPGQGLRLIYYSQIVNDFQKGDIAEGYSVSREKKESFPLTVTSAQKNPTAFYLCASRGIGRETQYFGPGTRLLVL.

The chain carries TRBV5-6 and TRBJ2-7, with 10 bases matching TRBD2. This CDR3 spans 15 amino acids. The junction had 10 bases not matched to a gene; V was cut back by 5 bases and J by 5 bases. Germline loops: CDR1 SGHDT, CDR2 YYEEEE. CDR3 loop: CASRSRAGGPHEQYF. Here the CDR3 DNA reads TGTGCCAGCAGATCTAGAGCGGGAGGGCCCCACGAGCAGTACTTC.

The table lists this clone with a few counts. Other DNA sequences in the sample encode the same CDR3. The rearrangement uses TRBV5-1 and TRBJ2-3, with 7 bases identical to TRBD1. Germline-derived CDR1 and CDR2 are SGHRS and YFSETQ. The length of the CDR3 is 14 residues. V was clipped by 3 bases and J by 2 bases; unmatched bases: 3. CDR3 region: CASSSQGDTDTQYF. The CDR3 nucleotides read TGCGCCAGCAGCTCGCAGGGGGACACAGATACGCAGTATTTT. The variable domain in full, with the rest retrieved from reference TRBV5-1 and TRBJ2-3, is KAGVTQTPRYLIKTRGQQVTLSCSPISGHRSVSWYQQTPGQGLQFLFEYFSETQRNKGNFPGRFSGRQFSNSRSEMNVSTLELGDSALYLCASSSQGDTDTQYFGPGTRLTVL.

The genes are TRBV5-1 and TRBJ2-3, with TRBD2 as a possible D gene (7 bases). CDR3 size: 17 residues. Trimming took off 4 bases at V and 2 bases at J, with 20 bases between the two ends. Germline CDR1 is SGHRS and CDR2 is YFSETQ. CDR3 DNA: TGCGCCAGCAGCACGTGGGGGGGCGGAGGGCCCACAGATACGCAGTATTTT. Residues: CASSTWGGGGPTDTQYF.

The V call is TRBV5-8, the J call TRBJ2-4; TRBD2 is a possible D gene (5 bases). The V gene lost 9 bases and the J gene lost 0 bases, with 10 bases spanning the gap. The CDR3 has 13 amino acids. Germline V gives CDR1 SGHTS, CDR2 YDEGEE. The CDR3 loop is CATEGLAKNIQYF. The CDR3 DNA sequence: TGTGCCACCGAAGGACTAGCCAAAAACATTCAGTACTTC. The full variable domain, its missing parts supplied by reference TRBV5-8 and TRBJ2-4, is EAGVTQSPTHLIKTRGQQATLRCSPISGHTSVYWYQQALGLGLQFLLWYDEGEERNRGNFPPRFSGRQFPNYSSELNVNALELEDSALYLCATEGLAKNIQYFGAGTRLSVL.

The chain links TRBV7-9 to TRBJ1-2; 9 bases match TRBD1. This CDR3 has 14 amino acids. V dropped 1 base and J dropped 5; count of bases not matched to a gene: 2. Germline CDR1 SEHNR, CDR2 FQNEAQ (reference sequence). The CDR3 DNA is TGTGCCAGCAGCTTAGGGGGACAGGGATATGGCTACACCTTC. This gives the protein CASSLGGQGYGYTF.

The rearrangement uses TRBV7-6 and TRBJ2-2, with TRBD1 matching 7 bases. The CDR3 extends over 15 amino acids. The trim removed 2 bases at V and 2 bases at J, leaving 2 bases unmatched. CDR1 is SGHVS and CDR2 is FNYEAQ in the germline V gene. Here the CDR3 reads CASSLLGGNTGELFF. The CDR3 DNA follows: TGTGCCAGCAGCTTATTAGGGGGCAACACCGGGGAGCTGTTTTTT.